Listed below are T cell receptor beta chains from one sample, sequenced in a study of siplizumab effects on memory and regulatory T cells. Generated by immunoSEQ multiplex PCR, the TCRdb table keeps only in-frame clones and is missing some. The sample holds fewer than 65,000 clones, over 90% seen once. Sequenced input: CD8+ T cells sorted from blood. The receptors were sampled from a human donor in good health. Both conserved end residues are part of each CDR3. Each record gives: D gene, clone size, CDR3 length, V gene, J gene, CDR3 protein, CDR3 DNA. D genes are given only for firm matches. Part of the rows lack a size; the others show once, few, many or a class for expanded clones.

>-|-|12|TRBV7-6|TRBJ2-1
CASSLNLNEQFF
TGTGCCAGCAGTCTCAATCTAAATGAGCAGTTCTTC
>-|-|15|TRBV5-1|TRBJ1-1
CASSLVGAQNTEAFF
TGCGCCAGCAGCTTGGTGGGGGCCCAGAACACTGAAGCTTTCTTT
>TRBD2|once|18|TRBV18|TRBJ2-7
CASSPFRISGLAGDEQYF
TGTGCCAGCTCACCATTCCGCATCTCGGGACTAGCGGGTGACGAGCAGTACTTC
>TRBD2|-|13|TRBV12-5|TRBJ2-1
CASGGGPYNEQFF
TGTGCGAGCGGGGGAGGGCCTTACAATGAGCAGTTCTTC
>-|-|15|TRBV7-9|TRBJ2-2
CASSLALGSPGELFF
TGTGCCAGCAGCTTAGCGCTAGGCAGTCCCGGGGAGCTGTTTTTT
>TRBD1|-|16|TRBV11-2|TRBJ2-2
CASSLVGQENTGELFF
TGTGCCAGCAGCTTAGTGGGACAGGAGAACACCGGGGAGCTGTTTTTT
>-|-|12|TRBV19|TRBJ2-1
CASRGQYNEQFF
TGTGCCAGTAGAGGACAGTACAATGAGCAGTTCTTC
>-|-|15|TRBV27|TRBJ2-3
CASRNGGLPTDTQYF
TGTGCCAGCAGAAACGGGGGACTTCCTACAGATACGCAGTATTTT
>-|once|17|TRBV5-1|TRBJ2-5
CASSSPTGTTELETQYF
TGCGCCAGCAGCTCCCCAACCGGGACAACAGAATTAGAGACCCAGTACTTC
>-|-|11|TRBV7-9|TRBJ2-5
CASSRGETQYF
TGTGCCAGCAGCCGAGGGGAGACCCAGTACTTC
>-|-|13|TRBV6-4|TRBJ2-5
CASRRTAGETQYF
TGTGCCAGCAGGAGGACAGCGGGAGAGACCCAGTACTTC
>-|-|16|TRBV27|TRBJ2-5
CASSLRGRQVGETQYF
TGTGCCAGCAGTTTACGGGGGCGTCAGGTTGGAGAGACCCAGTACTTC
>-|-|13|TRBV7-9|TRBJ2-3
CASSQGFADTQYF
TGTGCCAGCAGCCAGGGGTTCGCAGATACGCAGTATTTT
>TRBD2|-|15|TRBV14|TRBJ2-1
CASSQGTSGRLEQFF
TGTGCCAGCAGCCAAGGGACTAGCGGGAGACTAGAGCAGTTCTTC
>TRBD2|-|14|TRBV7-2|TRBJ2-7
CASRPGTSGYEQCF
TGTGCCAGCAGACCCGGGACTAGCGGATACGAGCAGTGCTTC
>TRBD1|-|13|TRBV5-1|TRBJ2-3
CASRPTGVDTQYF
TGCGCCAGCAGACCGACAGGGGTAGATACGCAGTATTTT
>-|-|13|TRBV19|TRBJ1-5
CASSTTAWEPQHF
TGTGCCAGTAGTACTACGGCTTGGGAGCCCCAGCATTTT